The 16 T cell receptor beta chains listed next were all sequenced from one sample in a study of T cell responses to AZD1222 COVID-19 vaccine. Generated by immunoSEQ multiplex PCR, the TCRdb table keeps only in-frame clones and is missing some. The table has 120,000 or so clones, over 80% seen once. Material: peripheral blood, obtained on day 0 of AZD1222 vaccination. These receptors came from an adult in good health.

This sequence joins TRBV27 and TRBJ2-5, with TRBD1 identical over 10 bases. V dropped 0 bases and J dropped 4; count of bases not matched to a gene: 11. The CDR3 loop spans 18 amino acids. CDR1 is MNHEY and CDR2 is SMNVEV in the germline V gene (reference sequence). In nucleotides, the CDR3 is TGTGCCAGCAGTTTATCGACAGGGGGCAGGGGAGTAGTAGAGACCCAGTACTTC. Its translation is CASSLSTGGRGVVETQYF.

The V call is TRBV4-2, the J call TRBJ2-1; TRBD2 aligns across 10 bases. J lost 3 bases, V lost 3 bases, and 2 bases had no gene match. Germline V gives CDR1 LGHNA, CDR2 YNFKEQ. This CDR3 is 15 amino acids long. The CDR3 reads CASSQGLANYNEQFF. For the CDR3, the DNA is TGTGCCAGCAGCCAGGGACTAGCGAACTACAATGAGCAGTTCTTC.

This clone was detected only a few times. The chain links TRBV27 to TRBJ1-5; D remains unclear. From germline, CDR1 is MNHEY and CDR2 SMNVEV (reference sequence). The CDR3 length is 15 residues. V shed 5 bases and J shed 2 bases, with 13 bases lying between them. DNA of the CDR3: TGTGCCAGCAGTGGTAGAGGCCAGCGCAATCAGCCCCAGCATTTT. This encodes CASSGRGQRNQPQHF.

The gene calls are TRBV5-4 and TRBJ2-5; D is undetermined. Germline assignment: CDR1 SGHNT and CDR2 YYREEE (reference sequence). Between the trimmed V and J ends, which lost 1 base and 5 bases, there was a span of 3 bases. The CDR3 is 11 residues long. The CDR3 nucleotides read TGTGCCAGCAGCTTGCAGGAGACCCAGTACTTC. It yields the protein CASSLQETQYF.

The chain is built from TRBV7-8 and TRBJ2-3; TRBD2 agrees at 7 bases. Looked up from germline, CDR1 is SGHVS and CDR2 is FQNEAQ. The J segment lost 2 bases and the V segment lost 5 bases, leaving 10 bases of the junction unmatched. The CDR3 loop spans 16 amino acids. CDR3 nucleotide sequence: TGTGCCAGCAGCCCCGTTGGGGGAGGGATCACAGATACGCAGTATTTT. Protein: CASSPVGGGITDTQYF.

The chain recombines TRBV5-1 with TRBJ1-1; tentatively, D is TRBD1 (5 bases). Germline assignment: CDR1 SGHRS and CDR2 YFSETQ. The CDR3 contains 17 residues. The V gene lost 5 bases and the J gene lost 1 base, with 21 bases spanning the gap. CDR3 residues: CASRKTVTGGPNTEAFF. The CDR3 coding sequence is TGCGCCAGCAGGAAAACGGTCACAGGAGGTCCGAACACTGAAGCTTTCTTT.

This rearrangement joins TRBV6-6 to TRBJ1-3; D gene uncertain. Trimming pared 9 bases from V and 4 bases from J, leaving 7 bases between. Germline V gives CDR1 MNHNY, CDR2 SVGAGI (reference sequence). The CDR3 length is 11 residues. DNA for the CDR3: TGTGCCAGTACAGAAGGAAACACCATATATTTT. Amino acids: CASTEGNTIYF.

This chain connects TRBV13 to TRBJ1-2; D possibly corresponds to TRBD1 (5 bases). V was clipped by 5 bases and J by 6 bases, with 16 bases between them. CDR1 and CDR2 from the germline V gene are PRHDT and FYEKMQ (reference sequence). This CDR3 has 14 amino acids. The CDR3 bases are TGTGCCAGCAGCCGGGACTGGGCTGGGGATGGCTACACCTTC. As protein: CASSRDWAGDGYTF.

This CDR3 reads CASRALAGGRYNEQFF. The CDR3 nucleotides are TGTGCCAGTAGGGCCCTAGCGGGGGGGCGCTACAATGAGCAGTTCTTC. The chain uses TRBV19 and TRBJ2-1, with 12 positions matching TRBD2. Germline V lookup: CDR1 LNHDA, CDR2 SQIVND (reference sequence). The CDR3 is 16 residues long. V shed 6 bases, J shed 3 bases, and the junction held 6 bases outside the gene matches.

With respect to this clone: Other DNA sequences in the same sample also yield this CDR3. The V gene is TRBV20-1, the J gene TRBJ2-7, with D possibly being TRBD2 (6 bases). Trimming removed 3 bases from V and 3 bases from J, with 6 bases in between. Germline lookup yields CDR1 DFQATT and CDR2 SNEGSKA (reference sequence). The CDR3 length is 11 residues. CDR3 nucleotides: TGCAGTGCTAGGGGGGGCTACGAGCAGTACTTC. Translating gives CSARGGYEQYF.

This chain uses TRBV3-1 (or the pseudogene TRBV3-2) with TRBJ1-1, with 8 bases identical to TRBD1. The CDR3 has 16 residues. The germline CDR1 and CDR2 sequences are LGHDT and YNNKEL (reference sequence). Trimming at V came to 1 base and at J to 3 bases, leaving 7 bases not matched to a gene. As DNA, the CDR3 is TGTGCCAGCAGCCAAGGCTTAACAGGGGGAGACACTGAAGCTTTCTTT. The encoded protein is CASSQGLTGGDTEAFF.

The chain couples TRBV9 to TRBJ2-5; possible D gene TRBD2, 7 bases. The V gene lost 0 bases and the J gene lost 4 bases, with 13 bases spanning the gap. The CDR3 length is 15 residues. Per germline, CDR1 SGDLS and CDR2 YYNGEE. Here the CDR3 reads CASSVEGGIVETQYF. The CDR3 DNA reads TGTGCCAGCAGCGTAGAGGGGGGGATCGTAGAGACCCAGTACTTC.

V and J are TRBV5-1 and TRBJ2-1, with 8 bases lining up with TRBD1. This CDR3 is built from 14 residues. With 0 bases clipped from V and 7 bases from J, the junction kept 3 bases outside the gene matches. Germline CDR1 reads SGHRS; CDR2 reads YFSETQ. DNA of the CDR3: TGCGCCAGCAGCTTGGGACAGGGGAGGAATGAGCAGTTCTTC. It specifies CASSLGQGRNEQFF.

The CDR3 is CASSPNLLGQGAGNTIYF. CDR3 nucleotide sequence: TGTGCCAGCTCTCCAAACTTATTGGGCCAGGGGGCTGGAAACACCATATATTTT. V and J are TRBV18 and TRBJ1-3, with 7 bases that match TRBD1. The junction had 16 bases not matched to a gene; V was cut back by 6 bases and J by 2 bases. This CDR3 is built from 18 residues. Germline V gives CDR1 KGHSH, CDR2 LQKENI. Full variable domain (missing parts from reference TRBV18 and TRBJ1-3): NAGVMQNPRHLVRRRGQEARLRCSPMKGHSHVYWYRQLPEEGLKFMVYLQKENIIDESGMPKERFSAEFPKEGPSILRIQQVVRGDSAAYFCASSPNLLGQGAGNTIYFGEGSWLTVV.

This rearrangement joins TRBV19 to TRBJ2-7; a possible D gene is TRBD2 (6 bases). Trimming pared 3 bases from V and 5 bases from J, leaving 20 bases between. The CDR3 runs 16 residues. Germline V gives CDR1 LNHDA, CDR2 SQIVND (reference sequence). As DNA, the CDR3 is TGTGCCAGTAGTATCGCCCCGACTAGGAGGATACACGAGCAGTACTTC. This gives the protein CASSIAPTRRIHEQYF.

The chain recombines TRBV10-2 with TRBJ1-2; possibly TRBD1 for D (6 bases). V lost 4 bases, J lost 4 bases, and 10 bases lay in between. The CDR3 extends over 13 amino acids. Germline V gene sequence: CDR1 WSHSY, CDR2 SAAADI. Written as DNA, the CDR3 is TGCGCCAGCAGTGCCGGGGGGCCCTATGGCTACACCTTC. It codes for CASSAGGPYGYTF.